These 14 T cell receptor beta chains share one sample of origin, sequenced in a study of low-dose radiotherapy and immunotherapy resistance in tumors. First-strand cDNA used TRAV- and TRBV-specific primers, covering alpha and beta chains. It was with a constant-region primer and a V-primer adapter that TCRs were amplified over approximately 18 PCR cycles. One entry per CDR3 protein, called by TCRdb with MiXCR from the reads. The repertoire includes around 90,000 distinct CDR3 sequences, approximately 20% of them detected once, and about 5.9% sits in the top ten. The time point: before trial treatment. The starting material was PBMCs, obtained before treatment. The receptors were gathered from a male donor with prostate cancer.

The sample holds many counts of this clonotype. The CDR3 bases are TGTGCCAGCAGCCTAGCCGAAGATACGCAGTATTTT. The encoded protein is CASSLAEDTQYF. The chain joins TRBV11-3 to TRBJ2-3; tentatively, D is TRBD2 (5 bases). Germline CDR1 reads SGHNT; CDR2 reads YENEEA. The CDR3 has 12 amino acids. Trimming took off 5 bases at V and 5 bases at J, with 8 bases between the two ends. Using reference TRBV11-3 and TRBJ2-3 for the parts outside the CDR3, the full variable domain is EAGVVQSPRYKIIEKKQPVAFWCNPISGHNTLYWYLQNLGQGPELLIRYENEEAVDDSQLPKDRFSAERLKGVDSTLKIQPAELGDSAVYLCASSLAEDTQYFGPGTRLTVL.

There are many counts of this clonotype. V gene TRBV10-3 combines with J gene TRBJ2-7; no reliable D call. V lost 3 bases and J 0 bases, leaving 12 bases between the germline ends. Germline lookup yields CDR1 ENHRY and CDR2 SYGVKD. The CDR3 is made up of 15 amino acids. CDR3 bases: TGTGCCATCAGTGATCTGTCCGAGAGCTCCTACGAGCAGTACTTC. This sequence encodes CAISDLSESSYEQYF.

This clonotype came up many times. This sequence joins TRBV9 and TRBJ1-3; D is unclear. This CDR3 contains 14 residues. Per germline, CDR1 SGDLS and CDR2 YYNGEE. V dropped 0 bases and J dropped 3 bases, with 7 bases sitting between them. The CDR3 DNA follows: TGTGCCAGCAGCGTAGAAGGCGGTGGAAACACCATATATTTT. Translated: CASSVEGGGNTIYF.

This clonotype was observed many times. The J gene is TRBJ1-1, the V gene TRBV6-2 or TRBV6-3; 7 bases are a match to TRBD1. The germline gives CDR1 MNHEY, CDR2 SVGEGT. Losses at the gene ends were 4 bases for V and 6 bases for J; bases not matched to a gene: 11. The CDR3 contains 15 residues. This CDR3 is CASSSRQGWIPEAFF. The CDR3 DNA follows: TGTGCCAGCAGTTCAAGACAGGGTTGGATCCCTGAAGCTTTCTTT.

This clonotype was seen repeatedly, ten times or more. The V and J genes are TRBV28 and TRBJ2-1, with D hard to call. The CDR3 covers 16 residues. CDR1 is MDHEN, CDR2 SYDVKM, per germline. Trimming shortened V by 7 bases and J by 2 bases, and 18 bases separated the two germline ends. CDR3 protein: CASIGPLKSAYNEQFF. CDR3 nucleotide sequence: TGTGCCAGCATAGGCCCCTTAAAGTCGGCCTACAATGAGCAGTTCTTC. The variable domain in full, with the rest retrieved from reference TRBV28 and TRBJ2-1, is DVKVTQSSRYLVKRTGEKVFLECVQDMDHENMFWYRQDPGLGLRLIYFSYDVKMKEKGDIPEGYSVSREKKERFSLILESASTNQTSMYLCASIGPLKSAYNEQFFGPGTRLTVL.

Many counts were recorded for this clonotype. The J gene is TRBJ1-4, the V gene TRBV7-6, with D possibly matching TRBD1 (5 bases). This CDR3 has 13 residues. V lost 5 bases and J lost 8, with 12 bases in between. Germline V gene sequence: CDR1 SGHVS, CDR2 FNYEAQ. The CDR3 nucleotides are TGTGCCAGCAGCGGGGACCACGGGGAAAAACTGTTTTTT. Protein sequence: CASSGDHGEKLFF.

This clonotype was counted ten times or more. The junction shows a germline mismatch at one end, possibly a read error. The chain is built from TRBV30 and TRBJ2-3, with 10 bases aligning to TRBD1. CDR1 and CDR2 (germline): GTSNPN, SVGIG (reference sequence). The CDR3 is 14 amino acids. The CDR3 here is CAGRTGGSTDTQYF. The CDR3 DNA reads as TGTGCCGGGAGGACAGGGGGTAGCACAGATACGCAGTATTTT. Together with reference TRBV30 and TRBJ2-3, the CDR3 gives the full variable domain: SQTIHQWPATLVQPVGSPLSLECTVEGTSNPNLYWYRQAAGRGLQLLFYSVGIGQISSEVPQNLSASRPQDRQFILSSKKLLLSDSGFYLCAGRTGGSTDTQYFGPGTRLTVL.

This clonotype was recorded at least ten times. CDR3 sequence (DNA): TGTGCCATCAGGATCGACAGCAACTATGGCTACACCTTC. Amino acid sequence: CAIRIDSNYGYTF. V is TRBV10-3 and J is TRBJ1-2; D may be TRBD1 (5 bases). The CDR3 extends over 13 amino acids. Between the trimmed V and J ends, which lost 6 bases and 2 bases, there was a span of 10 bases. Per the germline V gene, CDR1 is ENHRY and CDR2 is SYGVKD.

This clonotype came up many times. The rearrangement links TRBV20-1 to TRBJ2-7, with TRBD2 matching over 12 bases. Per the germline V gene, CDR1 is DFQATT and CDR2 is SNEGSKA (reference sequence). CDR3 length equals 16 residues. CDR3 region: CSVTAGLAGKGGEQYF. As DNA, the CDR3 is TGCAGCGTTACGGCCGGACTAGCGGGAAAGGGGGGCGAGCAGTACTTC.

This clonotype was counted at least ten times. The chain carries TRBV7-8 and TRBJ1-1; D is possibly TRBD1 (5 bases). V was clipped by 1 base and J by 1 base, with 13 bases between them. The V gene's germline CDR1 is SGHVS and CDR2 FQNEAQ. CDR3 length: 16 amino acids. The CDR3 loop reads CASSLVSATANTEAFF. In nucleotides, the CDR3 is TGTGCCAGCAGCTTAGTGTCCGCGACAGCGAACACTGAAGCTTTCTTT.

Many counts were recorded for this clonotype. The chain joins TRBV4-3 to TRBJ1-1, with TRBD1 identical over 7 bases. V dropped 1 base and J dropped 6; count of bases not matched to a gene: 5. The CDR3 is 14 amino acids. The germline gives CDR1 LGHNA, CDR2 YSLEER. The DNA of the CDR3 is TGCGCCAGCAGCCAAGGACAGGGTTATTCTGAAGCTTTCTTT. It specifies CASSQGQGYSEAFF.

The chain joins TRBV20-1 to TRBJ1-1; D remains unclear. This CDR3 is built from 14 residues. The germline V gene encodes CDR1 DFQATT and CDR2 SNEGSKA (reference sequence). V was shortened by 5 bases and J by 1 base, with 14 bases between the two germline ends. The CDR3 loop is CSAGEGRPNTEAFF. CDR3 nucleotide sequence: TGCAGTGCTGGGGAGGGCAGGCCGAACACTGAAGCTTTCTTT.

The table lists this clonotype with many counts. The CDR3 DNA follows: TGTGCCAGCAGGCGAACACAGGGGTCTGGGGCCAACGTCCTGACTTTC. This codes for CASRRTQGSGANVLTF. V gene TRBV6-5 combines with J gene TRBJ2-6; 7 bases line up with TRBD1. The CDR3 has 16 amino acids. Germline CDR1 MNHEY, CDR2 SVGAGI. J was trimmed by 1 base and V by 6 bases; bases with no gene match: 6.

On this clonotype: Possible read error: a much larger clone is one base away. The chain joins TRBV30 to TRBJ2-1; TRBD2 aligns across 7 bases. The germline CDR1 and CDR2 sequences are GTSNPN and SVGIG (reference sequence). After removal of 0 bases from V and 10 bases from J, the junction contained 12 bases not matched to a gene. The CDR3 has 15 residues. The CDR3 coding sequence is TGTGCCTGGAGTGTACGAGCGGGAAGAACCTACGAGCAGTTCTTC. Its translation is CAWSVRAGRTYEQFF.